The clone carrying this T cell receptor (beta chain) was counted between two and nine times. This entry belongs to a study of spatial heterogeneity in lung cancer. TCRdb independently ran MiXCR on the 5' RACE reads; one entry per CDR3 protein. The sample carries tens of thousands of distinct CDR3 sequences, roughly 5% recorded once. Documented time point: blood at routine non-recurrence follow-up after resection. CDR3 length equals 15 residues. J lost 6 bases, V lost 5 bases, and 7 bases had no gene match. This TCR was sampled from a female donor with early-stage non-small cell lung cancer. The sequenced sample was PBMCs, obtained at follow-up. The chain uses TRBV12-3 or TRBV12-4 and TRBJ2-2; TRBD1 matches at 9 bases. CDR3 bases: TGTGCCAGCAGTCCCTGGGACAGGGAGGCCGGGGAGCTGTTTTTT. Amino acid sequence: CASSPWDREAGELFF.